This entry lists 29 T cell receptor beta chains sequenced from one sample in a study of blood T cell repertoires in COVID-19. The assay was immunoSEQ multiplex PCR, and TCRdb's table has in-frame clones only and misses some. The data show over 250,000 clones, over 80% seen once. What was sequenced was PBMCs or T cells enriched from blood (not recorded which). The receptors come from a woman aged 18-29 years who had recovered from COVID-19.

The V and J genes are TRBV6-5 and TRBJ2-1; 8 nucleotides match TRBD2. CDR3 length: 14 residues. V gave up 6 bases and J gave up 7 bases; unmatched junction bases: 8. The germline gives CDR1 MNHEY, CDR2 SVGAGI. The CDR3 sequence: CASRAGTSRNEQFF. CDR3 in DNA: TGTGCCAGCAGAGCCGGGACTAGTAGGAATGAGCAGTTCTTC.

The V gene is TRBV5-6, the J gene TRBJ1-3; no firm D call. The CDR3 runs to 15 residues. Germline loops: CDR1 SGHDT, CDR2 YYEEEE. The germline V and J ends were trimmed by 2 bases and 0 bases, with 9 bases remaining between them. This CDR3 is CASSFGRSSGNTIYF. The CDR3 DNA sequence: TGTGCCAGCAGCTTCGGAAGGAGCTCTGGAAACACCATATATTTT. The variable domain in full, completed from reference TRBV5-6 and TRBJ1-3, reads DAGVTQSPTHLIKTRGQQVTLRCSPKSGHDTVSWYQQALGQGPQFIFQYYEEEERQRGNFPDRFSGHQFPNYSSELNVNALLLGDSALYLCASSFGRSSGNTIYFGEGSWLTVV.

This sequence joins TRBV19 and TRBJ1-2; D gene ambiguous. The germline V gene encodes CDR1 LNHDA and CDR2 SQIVND (reference sequence). The CDR3 is 13 amino acids. The V and J ends lost 7 bases and 2 bases respectively, with 11 bases between them. In nucleotides, the CDR3 is TGTGCCAGTAATCCCGGTGCGAACTATGGCTACACCTTC. Translation gives CASNPGANYGYTF.

The chain uses TRBV7-2 and TRBJ2-1, with D possibly TRBD2 on 6 matching bases. Germline CDR1 SGHTA, CDR2 FQGNSA. The CDR3 totals 14 residues. V was shortened by 5 bases and J by 4 bases, with 12 bases between the two germline ends. CDR3 DNA: TGTGCCAGCAGCCCCTTGGGGGGATACAATGAGCAGTTCTTC. This gives the protein CASSPLGGYNEQFF.

The CDR3 DNA follows: TGTGCCAGCAGCGTAGGACTAGGGACAGGGGATTTCTATGGCTACACCTTC. Protein sequence: CASSVGLGTGDFYGYTF. V usage is TRBV9 and J usage is TRBJ1-2; 10 bases are shared with TRBD1. CDR1 SGDLS and CDR2 YYNGEE come from the germline V gene. The J segment lost 4 bases and the V segment lost 0 bases, leaving 9 bases of the junction unmatched. The CDR3 spans 17 residues.

The V call is TRBV24-1, the J call TRBJ2-2; 8 bases fit TRBD2. Losses at the gene ends were 4 bases for V and 6 bases for J; bases not matched to a gene: 3. Germline CDR1 KGHDR, CDR2 SFDVKD. CDR3 size: 14 residues. CDR3 amino acids: CATSDRLASGELFF. The CDR3 DNA is TGTGCCACCAGTGACAGACTAGCGTCCGGGGAGCTGTTTTTT.

The chain couples TRBV7-9 to TRBJ1-3, with D maybe TRBD1 (6 bases). The CDR3 runs 15 residues. V was pared by 2 bases and J by 2 bases, with 10 bases between. From germline, CDR1 is SEHNR and CDR2 FQNEAQ (reference sequence). In DNA form, the CDR3 reads TGTGCCAGCAGCTTATTATCAGGGGCTGGAAACACCATATATTTT. Protein sequence: CASSLLSGAGNTIYF.

The chain is built from TRBV15 and TRBJ1-2; unclear D gene. The CDR3 totals 13 residues. Trimming removed 5 bases at V and 6 bases at J, with 13 bases between. Per germline, CDR1 LNHNV and CDR2 YYDKDF (reference sequence). In DNA, the CDR3 is TGTGCCACCAGCGGCTTTTTCACCCATGGCTACACCTTC. Its protein product is CATSGFFTHGYTF.

With respect to this clone: Additional DNA sequences in this sample encode the identical CDR3. This chain links TRBV9 with TRBJ2-3; the D gene is possibly TRBD1 (5 bases). CDR1 SGDLS and CDR2 YYNGEE come from the germline V gene. V was clipped by 0 bases and J by 1 base, with 12 bases between them. There are 16 residues in the CDR3. CDR3 sequence (DNA): TGTGCCAGCAGCGTAGGCCCAGGGCTACGCACAGATACGCAGTATTTT. It codes for CASSVGPGLRTDTQYF.

This clone was seen only once. The gene calls are TRBV27 and TRBJ2-5, with no clear D. Germline V gene lookup returns CDR1 MNHEY and CDR2 SMNVEV (reference sequence). V was shortened by 4 bases and J by 5 bases, with 11 bases between the two germline ends. The length of the CDR3 is 13 residues. CDR3 amino acids: CASSSIPRETQYF. In DNA, the CDR3 is TGTGCCAGCAGTTCCATCCCTCGGGAGACCCAGTACTTC.

DNA for the CDR3: TGTGCCAGCAGTGAACGGTGGGACTCGCTCTATGGCTACACCTTC. This gives the protein CASSERWDSLYGYTF. This chain uses TRBV2 with TRBJ1-2; D is possibly TRBD1 (5 bases). V lost 2 bases to trimming and J lost 4 bases, with 14 bases between them. The CDR3 loop spans 15 amino acids. Germline V gene lookup returns CDR1 SNHLY and CDR2 FYNNEI.

The J gene is TRBJ2-5, the V gene TRBV5-1, with TRBD1 identical over 7 bases. This CDR3 contains 17 residues. In germline, CDR1 is SGHRS, CDR2 YFSETQ. The V segment lost 0 bases and the J segment 3 bases; nucleotides outside the gene matches: 11. The CDR3 sequence is CASSLVGRGNVEETQYF. The DNA of the CDR3 is TGCGCCAGCAGCTTGGTCGGCAGGGGGAACGTAGAAGAGACCCAGTACTTC.

The chain has TRBV9 and TRBJ2-5; TRBD2 matches at 7 bases. The CDR3 runs 13 residues. Germline lookup yields CDR1 SGDLS and CDR2 YYNGEE. The ends lost 7 bases at V and 2 bases at J; junction bases unmatched: 5. CDR3 region: CASSAGRQETQYF. Here the CDR3 DNA reads TGTGCCAGCTCAGCGGGACGTCAAGAGACCCAGTACTTC.

J is TRBJ1-2 and V is TRBV4-1; D uncertain. Germline V gene lookup returns CDR1 MGHRA and CDR2 YSYEKL. The germline V and J ends were trimmed by 0 bases and 1 base, with 9 bases remaining between them. The CDR3 extends over 15 amino acids. The DNA of the CDR3 is TGCGCCAGCAGCCAAGATAGGACTATTAACTATGGCTACACCTTC. This codes for CASSQDRTINYGYTF.

The chain carries TRBV12-5 and TRBJ1-1; 7 nucleotides match TRBD1. Trimming took 1 base from V and 5 from J; bases not matched to a gene: 7. Per the germline V gene, CDR1 is LGHNT and CDR2 is FRNRAP. The CDR3 consists of 15 residues. The CDR3 loop is CASGLEKTGRTEAFF. The CDR3 DNA sequence: TGTGCTAGTGGTTTGGAAAAGACAGGGAGGACTGAAGCTTTCTTT.

The chain links TRBV28 to TRBJ2-7; 11 positions match TRBD2. The CDR3 spans 15 residues. Trimming cost V 6 bases and J 5 bases; bases outside gene matches: 9. Germline CDR1 is MDHEN and CDR2 is SYDVKM. The CDR3 DNA sequence: TGTGCCAGCAGCACTAGCGGGAGTAGCTCGAACGAGCAGTACTTC. Protein product: CASSTSGSSSNEQYF.

This clone was found a few times. The CDR3 region has the DNA TGTGCCAGTACTGGAACGGGACAGTATAATTCACCCCTCCACTTT. Protein product: CASTGTGQYNSPLHF. The chain is built from TRBV19 and TRBJ1-6; 7 positions agree with TRBD1. Germline lookup yields CDR1 LNHDA and CDR2 SQIVND (reference sequence). V dropped 7 bases and J dropped 4; count of bases not matched to a gene: 7. CDR3 length equals 15 residues.

As DNA, the CDR3 is TGTGCCAGCAGCTTAATGGGCAGCAGAACCTACCTCCACTTT. Amino acid sequence: CASSLMGSRTYLHF. V gene TRBV7-3 combines with J gene TRBJ1-6; no clear D gene. The CDR3 has 14 amino acids. Trimming removed 1 base at V and 15 bases at J, with 16 bases between. CDR1 is SGHTA, CDR2 FQGTGA, per germline.

This clone was seen a single time. This chain links TRBV5-5 with TRBJ2-7, with D tentatively TRBD2 (6 bases). CDR1 and CDR2 from the germline V gene are SGHKS and YYEKEE (reference sequence). This CDR3 has 12 residues. Trimming took 4 bases from V and 2 from J, leaving 7 bases between them. DNA of the CDR3: TGTGCCAGCAGCCCGGGGGCCTACGAGCAGTACTTC. Translating it yields CASSPGAYEQYF.

This chain links TRBV29-1 with TRBJ1-3; D gene uncertain. Trimming took 4 bases from V and 0 from J, leaving 7 bases between them. Germline CDR1 reads SQVTM; CDR2 reads ANQGSEA. The CDR3 spans 13 residues. The CDR3: CSVVESSGNTIYF. The DNA of the CDR3 is TGCAGCGTTGTTGAGAGCTCTGGAAACACCATATATTTT.

The gene calls are TRBV5-4 and TRBJ1-1, with TRBD1 as a possible D gene (6 bases). The CDR3 length is 13 residues. The V end lost 0 bases, the J end lost 6 bases, and 9 bases lay between the germline ends. CDR1 is SGHNT, CDR2 YYREEE, per germline (reference sequence). CDR3 nucleotides: TGTGCCAGCAGCTTGGAGGGGGATCCTGAAGCTTTCTTT. It codes for CASSLEGDPEAFF.

This clone came up once. This CDR3 is also generated by other DNA sequences in the sample. The CDR3 DNA reads as TGTGCCAGTAGTATTTCGGTGAGCTCCTACAATGAGCAGTTCTTC. It specifies CASSISVSSYNEQFF. This sequence joins TRBV19 and TRBJ2-1; D gene uncertain. Germline lookup yields CDR1 LNHDA and CDR2 SQIVND (reference sequence). The CDR3 has 15 amino acids. Trimming removed 3 bases from V and 0 bases from J, with 9 bases in between.

The chain is built from TRBV5-1 and TRBJ1-5; tentative D call: TRBD1 (5 bases). This CDR3 is built from 15 residues. Germline-derived CDR1 and CDR2 are SGHRS and YFSETQ. V lost 0 bases to trimming and J lost 7 bases, with 14 bases between them. CDR3 region: CASSLEGGGGQPQHF. CDR3 in DNA: TGCGCCAGCAGCTTGGAGGGCGGGGGGGGGCAGCCCCAGCATTTT.

The V and J genes are TRBV7-3 and TRBJ2-7; 7 bases are a match to TRBD1. This CDR3 has 13 residues. J gave up 7 bases and V 2 bases, and 5 bases lay outside the gene matches. The germline V gene has CDR1 SGHTA and CDR2 FQGTGA. The CDR3 DNA reads TGTGCCAGCAGCTTAGAGGGACAGCGGGAGCAGTACTTC. Residues: CASSLEGQREQYF.

This chain connects TRBV19 to TRBJ1-5; 9 bases agree with TRBD1. Germline CDR1 LNHDA, CDR2 SQIVND (reference sequence). This CDR3 contains 14 residues. Germline trimming cut 6 bases from V and 7 bases from J; bases unmatched to any gene: 7. CDR3 bases: TGTGCCAGTAGCCAGACAGGGGGAGGGCAGCCCCAGCATTTT. Its protein is CASSQTGGGQPQHF.

The J gene is TRBJ2-3, the V gene TRBV19; 8 nucleotides agree with TRBD2. After removal of 4 bases from V and 3 bases from J, the junction contained 6 bases not matched to a gene. CDR3 length: 15 residues. CDR1 is LNHDA, CDR2 SQIVND, per germline (reference sequence). For the CDR3, the DNA is TGTGCCAGTAGTAAAAAGCGGGGGCAGACAGATACGCAGTATTTT. This translates into CASSKKRGQTDTQYF.

This chain links TRBV9 with TRBJ1-1, with D tentatively TRBD1 (6 bases). The CDR3 totals 15 residues. Per germline, CDR1 SGDLS and CDR2 YYNGEE. Deletions cut 2 bases from V and 1 base from J, with 12 bases between. The chain's CDR3 is CASSVLSTGNTEAFF. In DNA form, the CDR3 reads TGTGCCAGCAGCGTCCTCTCGACAGGGAACACTGAAGCTTTCTTT.

This clone showed up just once. This chain connects TRBV19 to TRBJ2-7; 15 bases line up with TRBD2. CDR3 length equals 17 residues. Per germline, CDR1 LNHDA and CDR2 SQIVND (reference sequence). V lost 10 bases, J lost 5 bases, and 15 bases stayed unmatched. The CDR3 nucleotides are TGTGCCACCTCTCTCCGGACTAGCGGGAGGGCCTTTAACGAGCAGTACTTC. Translation gives CATSLRTSGRAFNEQYF.

This clone was seen just once. V and J are TRBV19 and TRBJ2-2; TRBD1 matches at 7 bases. This CDR3 contains 14 residues. V shed 11 bases, J shed 4 bases, and the junction held 10 bases outside the gene matches. CDR1 is LNHDA, CDR2 SQIVND, per germline (reference sequence). Here the CDR3 reads CASTDRDSTGELFF. The CDR3 DNA sequence: TGTGCCTCGACAGACCGGGACAGCACCGGGGAGCTGTTTTTT.